These 12 T cell receptor beta chains share one sample of origin, sequenced in a study of blood T cell repertoires in COVID-19. TCRdb keeps only in-frame clones here, not all; method: immunoSEQ multiplex PCR. The sample lists 150,000 to 200,000 clones, approximately 80% occurring once. Material: PBMCs or T cells enriched from blood (not recorded which). The receptors originated from a man in his fifties or sixties who had recovered from COVID-19.

The sample holds a few counts of this clone. The chain has TRBV6-1 and TRBJ2-2; perhaps TRBD1 as D (7 bases). Per the germline V gene, CDR1 is MNHNS and CDR2 is SASEGT. With 3 bases removed from V and 5 bases from J, the gap between germline ends came to 13 bases. The CDR3 covers 15 residues. CDR3 sequence: CASSEPPGGTGELFF. DNA for the CDR3: TGTGCCAGCAGTGAGCCTCCAGGGGGGACCGGGGAGCTGTTTTTT.

Notes on this clone: A read error may account for a junction end that differs from germline. The chain carries TRBV5-3 and TRBJ1-2; D is uncertain. TRBV5-3 is reported as an ORF; its role is uncertain. The CDR3 is made up of 9 amino acids. CDR3 DNA: TGTGCCAGAAGCTTGGGCGGCTACTTC. Its translation is CARSLGGYF.

J is TRBJ1-2 and V is TRBV12-3 or TRBV12-4; D remains unclear. This CDR3 comprises 13 residues. Trimming removed 7 bases from V and 8 bases from J, with 17 bases in between. As DNA, the CDR3 is TGTGCCAGCATGGATAGACCCCCGGGAGGCTACACCTTC. Translating gives CASMDRPPGGYTF.

The genes are TRBV27 and TRBJ1-1, with D possibly being TRBD1 (6 bases). The CDR3 has 13 amino acids. Per the germline V gene, CDR1 is MNHEY and CDR2 is SMNVEV (reference sequence). V lost 4 bases and J 5 bases, leaving 11 bases between the germline ends. The CDR3 reads CASSSGVRTEAFF. The CDR3 bases are TGTGCCAGCAGTTCAGGGGTGAGGACTGAAGCTTTCTTT.

CDR3 sequence: CASSPYPGTGAYEQYF. For the CDR3, the DNA is TGTGCCAGCAGCCCATACCCGGGGACAGGAGCCTACGAGCAGTACTTC. V usage is TRBV3-1 (or the pseudogene TRBV3-2) and J usage is TRBJ2-7; 8 bases align to TRBD1. Germline V gene data show CDR1 as LGHDT and CDR2 as YNNKEL (reference sequence). The CDR3 has 16 residues. V lost 4 bases and J lost 2; bases outside the gene matches: 10.

The rearrangement uses TRBV2 and TRBJ2-7; weak D call: TRBD1 (7 bases). CDR3 length: 15 amino acids. The germline V gene encodes CDR1 SNHLY and CDR2 FYNNEI. V lost 6 bases and J 2 bases, leaving 17 bases between the germline ends. The CDR3 coding sequence is TGTGCCAGCAGAGAGGGGGGACAGATACCCTACGAGCAGTACTTC. The encoded protein is CASREGGQIPYEQYF.

The chain couples TRBV30 to TRBJ1-3; possibly TRBD1 for D (5 bases). CDR3 length equals 14 residues. Germline lookup yields CDR1 GTSNPN and CDR2 SVGIG (reference sequence). Trimming cost V 3 bases and J 2 bases, with 11 bases left between them. DNA for the CDR3: TGTGCCTGGAGCCAAGGGGCCCCTGGAAACACCATATATTTT. Its translation: CAWSQGAPGNTIYF.

CDR3 loop: CASSEDGISQPQHF. The CDR3 DNA follows: TGTGCCAGCAGTGAGGACGGGATAAGTCAGCCCCAGCATTTT. The rearrangement links TRBV6-1 to TRBJ1-5; D is unresolved. Per the germline V gene, CDR1 is MNHNS and CDR2 is SASEGT. The V end lost 3 bases, the J end lost 6 bases, and 12 bases lay between the germline ends. The CDR3 is made up of 14 amino acids.

V and J are TRBV6-1 and TRBJ2-3; tentatively, D is TRBD2 (6 bases). Trimming shortened V by 3 bases and J by 0 bases, and 13 bases separated the two germline ends. Germline-derived CDR1 and CDR2 are MNHNS and SASEGT. The CDR3 is made up of 16 amino acids. The CDR3 coding sequence is TGTGCCAGCAGTGATTATGCGGGACCTAGCACAGATACGCAGTATTTT. Encoded protein: CASSDYAGPSTDTQYF.

This chain joins TRBV27 and TRBJ2-5; TRBD2 matches at 9 bases. Losses at the gene ends were 2 bases for V and 4 bases for J; bases not matched to a gene: 8. This CDR3 region has 16 residues. Germline V gene data show CDR1 as MNHEY and CDR2 as SMNVEV (reference sequence). The CDR3, as DNA: TGTGCCAGCAGTTTAAGGCCAGGCGGGGGGGGAGAGACCCAGTACTTC. Translating it yields CASSLRPGGGGETQYF.

This clone was counted only a few times. The chain couples TRBV7-2 to TRBJ1-5; D is undetermined. The CDR3 sequence is 17 residues long. Germline CDR1 and CDR2: SGHTA and FQGNSA. V lost 2 bases and J lost 1, with 15 bases in between. The CDR3 spells CASSLFVSQLSNQPQHF. CDR3 in DNA: TGTGCCAGCAGCTTATTCGTCTCACAGCTAAGCAATCAGCCCCAGCATTTT.

This chain uses TRBV4-2 with TRBJ1-4; TRBD1 matches 12 bases. J gave up 4 bases and V 0 bases, and 6 bases lay outside the gene matches. Germline V gene lookup returns CDR1 LGHNA and CDR2 YNFKEQ. This CDR3 region has 18 residues. CDR3 sequence reads: CASSQEWGQGAGNEKLFF. As DNA, the CDR3 is TGTGCCAGCAGCCAAGAGTGGGGACAGGGGGCTGGTAATGAAAAACTGTTTTTT.